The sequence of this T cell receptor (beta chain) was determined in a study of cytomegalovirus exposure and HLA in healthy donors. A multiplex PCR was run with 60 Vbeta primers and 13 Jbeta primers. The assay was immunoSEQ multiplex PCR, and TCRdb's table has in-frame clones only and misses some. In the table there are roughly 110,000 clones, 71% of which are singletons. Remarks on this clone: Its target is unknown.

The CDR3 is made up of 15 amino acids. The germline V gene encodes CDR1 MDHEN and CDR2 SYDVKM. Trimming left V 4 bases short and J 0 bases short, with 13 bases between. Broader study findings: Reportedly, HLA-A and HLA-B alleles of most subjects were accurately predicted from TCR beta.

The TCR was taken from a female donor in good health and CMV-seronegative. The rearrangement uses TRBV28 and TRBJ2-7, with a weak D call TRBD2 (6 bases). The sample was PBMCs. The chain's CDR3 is CASSSGGSSSYEQYF. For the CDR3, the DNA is TGTGCCAGCAGTTCCGGGGGTTCCAGCTCCTACGAGCAGTACTTC.